This passage covers 11 T cell receptor beta chains from one sample sequenced in a study of blood T cells in healthy people across ages (dated by TCRdb to about 2015). Library preparation used 5' RACE. The run used an Illumina HiSeq 2500. A second PCR of roughly 7 to 11 cycles was performed with a sample-barcoded 5' primer and a J-beta primer mix. TCRdb itself trimmed the public reads at Q25 with fastp, ran MiXCR and retained productive beta chains. CDR3 protein duplicates are merged, each entry listing the most common genes and DNA. The sample contains 800,000 to 950,000 distinct CDR3 sequences, roughly 48% of them found a single time. Roughly 13% of the sample comes from the top ten. Material: blood. These receptors were obtained from a man younger than 45 in good health.

This sequence joins TRBV28 and TRBJ2-7; D is unclear. V was cut by 7 bases and J by 2 bases, with 15 bases left in between. The CDR3 has 14 residues. Germline values: CDR1 MDHEN, CDR2 SYDVKM. CDR3: CASTIGRPPYEQYF. CDR3 in DNA: TGTGCCAGCACCATTGGCAGACCTCCCTACGAGCAGTACTTC.

This clonotype has a count of ten or more. In DNA form, the CDR3 reads TGCAGCGTCTCGACAGGGTCCTCTCAAGAGACCCAGTACTTC. Translation gives CSVSTGSSQETQYF. The chain uses TRBV29-1 and TRBJ2-5, with 7 nucleotides matching TRBD1. The J segment lost 2 bases and the V segment lost 6 bases, leaving 9 bases of the junction unmatched. This CDR3 spans 14 amino acids. Germline values: CDR1 SQVTM, CDR2 ANQGSEA.

This clonotype was recorded a few times. The V call is TRBV7-3, the J call TRBJ2-3; 13 nucleotides agree with TRBD2. J gave up 6 bases and V 5 bases, and 14 bases lay outside the gene matches. The CDR3 consists of 18 residues. CDR1 is SGHTA and CDR2 is FQGTGA in the germline V gene. CDR3 sequence reads: CASSAYGTSGGASDTQYF. DNA of the CDR3: TGTGCCAGCAGCGCGTACGGAACTAGCGGGGGGGCATCTGATACGCAGTATTTT.

Turning to this clonotype: The DNA is left out, because the CDR3 cannot be placed on it with certainty; the CDR3 is given as TCRdb lists it. The chain carries TRBV11-2 and TRBJ2-1; TRBD2, as called in the table, went unchecked against the DNA. The CDR3 length is 14 residues, termini included. The germline gives CDR1 SGHAT, CDR2 FQNNGV. CDR3 sequence: CACSARGLHNEQFF.

This clonotype was counted once. The rearrangement uses TRBV5-1 and TRBJ1-2, with D unclear. The CDR3 totals 12 residues. The V end was cut by 6 bases, the J end by 1 base, with 7 bases between. The germline V gene encodes CDR1 SGHRS and CDR2 YFSETQ. This CDR3 is CASTAFNYGYTF. CDR3 in DNA: TGCGCCAGCACCGCCTTTAACTATGGCTACACCTTC.

This clonotype was seen many times. For the CDR3, the DNA is TGTGCCAGCAGTTTAAGATACGAGCAGTACTTC. Amino acids: CASSLRYEQYF. V gene TRBV28 combines with J gene TRBJ2-7; D gene unclear. Germline lookup yields CDR1 MDHEN and CDR2 SYDVKM. V gave up 2 bases and J gave up 4 bases, with 3 bases separating them. The CDR3 contains 11 residues.

This sequence joins TRBV12-3 or TRBV12-4 and TRBJ2-5; 12 bases are a match to TRBD2. The V gene end was trimmed by 6 bases and the J gene end by 3 bases; junction bases not matched to a gene: 8. The CDR3 is made up of 16 amino acids. CDR3 protein: CASSKTSGSLKETQYF. For the CDR3, the DNA is TGTGCCAGCAGCAAGACTAGCGGGAGCTTGAAAGAGACCCAGTACTTC.

In the case of this clonotype: Relative to the germline gene, one junction end is altered; a read error may explain this. The chain carries TRBV3-1 and TRBJ2-3; 13 bases map to TRBD2. Per the germline V gene, CDR1 is LGHDT and CDR2 is YNNKEL (reference sequence). The CDR3 totals 16 residues. The CDR3 region is CASSRTSGGDTGTQYF. The CDR3 nucleotides read TGTGCCAGCAGCCGGACTAGCGGGGGCGACACAGGTACGCAGTATTTT.

The sample holds many counts of this clonotype. This chain connects TRBV20-1 to TRBJ2-6, with TRBD1 matching 10 bases. The CDR3 loop spans 16 amino acids. Per the germline V gene, CDR1 is DFQATT and CDR2 is SNEGSKA (reference sequence). With 2 bases clipped from V and 2 bases from J, the junction kept 3 bases outside the gene matches. The CDR3 sequence is CSARLGQGAGANVLTF. DNA for the CDR3: TGCAGTGCTAGACTAGGACAGGGGGCTGGGGCCAACGTCCTGACTTTC.

The chain carries TRBV30 and TRBJ1-2, with D tentatively TRBD1 (6 bases). CDR1 is GTSNPN and CDR2 is SVGIG in the germline V gene (reference sequence). This CDR3 region has 15 residues. V lost 0 bases and J lost 4, with 15 bases in between. The CDR3 DNA reads TGTGCCTGGAGTGTAAGGGGGGCCGTCCCCTATGGCTACACCTTC. It translates to CAWSVRGAVPYGYTF.

This clonotype was seen a few times. As DNA, the CDR3 is TGCAGCGTTGGGACGTCCACCTACGAGCAGTACTTC. Its translation is CSVGTSTYEQYF. The gene calls are TRBV29-1 and TRBJ2-7; D gene unclear. The CDR3 extends over 12 amino acids. The germline V and J ends were trimmed by 4 bases and 2 bases, with 9 bases remaining between them. Germline V gene data show CDR1 as SQVTM and CDR2 as ANQGSEA.